These 15 T cell receptor beta chains originate from one sample sequenced in a study of cytomegalovirus exposure and HLA in healthy donors. Researchers ran the PCR with 60 Vbeta and 13 Jbeta primers. Sequenced by immunoSEQ multiplex PCR; TCRdb stores in-frame clones only, minus some. The repertoire holds about 100,000 clones, around three quarters seen once, with roughly 3.7% in the top ten. Sequenced input: PBMCs. Receptor source: a female donor in good health and CMV-seropositive.

The gene calls are TRBV6-5 and TRBJ1-1, with D perhaps matching TRBD1 (6 bases). This CDR3 region has 14 residues. The V gene lost 6 bases and the J gene lost 0 bases, with 11 bases spanning the gap. Germline V gene sequence: CDR1 MNHEY, CDR2 SVGAGI. The CDR3 here is CASRATGLNTEAFF. The CDR3 DNA reads TGTGCCAGCAGGGCCACAGGGCTGAACACTGAAGCTTTCTTT.

V is TRBV6-1 and J is TRBJ1-4; TRBD1 matches at 9 bases. The CDR3 contains 14 residues. Germline trimming cut 7 bases from V and 7 bases from J; bases unmatched to any gene: 7. Germline V gene sequence: CDR1 MNHNS, CDR2 SASEGT. CDR3 in amino acids: CASTLQGAGEKLFF. CDR3 coding DNA: TGTGCCAGCACCCTACAGGGGGCGGGTGAAAAACTGTTTTTT.

The J gene is TRBJ2-7, the V gene TRBV18; D is possibly TRBD2 (5 bases). V was pared by 0 bases and J by 6 bases, with 15 bases between. The CDR3 runs to 15 residues. The V gene's germline CDR1 is KGHSH and CDR2 LQKENI. The CDR3 nucleotides read TGTGCCAGCTCACCACCCAGCCCGGGGAAGGGCGAGCAGTACTTC. Amino acids: CASSPPSPGKGEQYF. Using reference TRBV18 and TRBJ2-7 for the parts outside the CDR3, the full variable domain is NAGVMQNPRHLVRRRGQEARLRCSPMKGHSHVYWYRQLPEEGLKFMVYLQKENIIDESGMPKERFSAEFPKEGPSILRIQQVVRGDSAAYFCASSPPSPGKGEQYFGPGTRLTVT.

This clone was observed a handful of times. The chain recombines TRBV7-8 with TRBJ2-1; D might be TRBD1 (6 bases). The germline V and J ends were trimmed by 4 bases and 10 bases, with 17 bases remaining between them. The germline V gene has CDR1 SGHVS and CDR2 FQNEAQ. CDR3 size: 14 residues. CDR3 sequence (DNA): TGTGCCAGCAGCTCTCCCCAAGGGGGTCGCGAGCAGTTCTTC. Translating it yields CASSSPQGGREQFF.

The V gene is TRBV5-5, the J gene TRBJ1-4; D gene ambiguous. Germline V lookup: CDR1 SGHKS, CDR2 YYEKEE (reference sequence). V was clipped by 4 bases and J by 0 bases, with 7 bases between them. The CDR3 is made up of 14 amino acids. CDR3 region: CASSRDATNEKLFF. The CDR3 region has the DNA TGTGCCAGCAGCCGAGATGCAACTAATGAAAAACTGTTTTTT.

In regard to this clone: This likely comes from a read error, as the CDR3 has no conserved phenylalanine or tryptophan at its end. The J gene is TRBJ1-1, the V gene TRBV5-1; TRBD1 is a possible D gene (5 bases). Germline V CDR1 and CDR2: SGHRS, YFSETQ. CDR3 size: 13 residues. V was trimmed by 3 bases and J by 6 bases, leaving 12 bases between them. CDR3 sequence (DNA): TGCGCCAGCAGCTCGGGACTGGCGGCTGAAGCTTTCTCT. Translated: CASSSGLAAEAFS.

This clone has just a few counts. The genes are TRBV7-9 and TRBJ1-1, with D hard to call. Germline values: CDR1 SEHNR, CDR2 FQNEAQ (reference sequence). Trimming cost V 5 bases and J 1 base, with 5 bases left between them. The CDR3 is 12 amino acids. The DNA for the CDR3 is TGTGCCAGCAGCCCTTCGAACACTGAAGCTTTCTTT. Its protein product is CASSPSNTEAFF. The variable domain in full, completed from reference TRBV7-9 and TRBJ1-1, reads DTGVSQNPRHKITKRGQNVTFRCDPISEHNRLYWYRQTLGQGPEFLTYFQNEAQLEKSRLLSDRFSAERPKGSFSTLEIQRTEQGDSAMYLCASSPSNTEAFFGQGTRLTVV.

The gene calls are TRBV13 and TRBJ2-7, with D tentatively TRBD1 (7 bases). The germline V gene has CDR1 PRHDT and CDR2 FYEKMQ (reference sequence). The CDR3 loop spans 15 amino acids. Between the trimmed V and J ends, which lost 4 bases and 2 bases, there was a span of 15 bases. The chain's CDR3 is CASSSRGGGAYEQYF. DNA for the CDR3: TGTGCCAGCAGCTCCCGAGGAGGGGGCGCCTACGAGCAGTACTTC. Using reference TRBV13 and TRBJ2-7 for the parts outside the CDR3, the full variable domain is AAGVIQSPRHLIKEKRETATLKCYPIPRHDTVYWYQQGPGQDPQFLISFYEKMQSDKGSIPDRFSAQQFSDYHSELNMSSLELGDSALYFCASSSRGGGAYEQYFGPGTRLTVT.

J is TRBJ1-5 and V is TRBV6-5; D is uncertain. This CDR3 contains 14 residues. V was clipped by 0 bases and J by 1 base, with 4 bases between them. Per the germline V gene, CDR1 is MNHEY and CDR2 is SVGAGI. CDR3 sequence: CASSYSGSNQPQHF. The CDR3 nucleotides read TGTGCCAGCAGTTACTCGGGCAGCAATCAGCCCCAGCATTTT.

This clone was seen more than once but under ten times. The chain recombines TRBV6-1 with TRBJ2-7; TRBD1 aligns across 7 bases. Germline CDR1 is MNHNS and CDR2 is SASEGT. V was clipped by 6 bases and J by 2 bases; unmatched bases: 7. This CDR3 spans 14 amino acids. The CDR3 DNA is TGTGCCAGCAGGCAGGGGCAGGGGGCCTACGAGCAGTACTTC. It yields the protein CASRQGQGAYEQYF.

This clone is a singleton in its sample. The rearrangement links TRBV4-1 to TRBJ2-7; D may be TRBD2 (6 bases). CDR1 MGHRA and CDR2 YSYEKL come from the germline V gene. The CDR3 covers 15 residues. Trimming pared 3 bases from V and 4 bases from J, leaving 16 bases between. The CDR3 loop is CASSQGRSSSYEQYF. CDR3 sequence (DNA): TGCGCCAGCAGCCAGGGGAGGAGTTCGTCGTACGAGCAGTACTTC.

The chain employs TRBV7-9 and TRBJ2-5; a possible D gene is TRBD2 (6 bases). Looked up from germline, CDR1 is SEHNR and CDR2 is FQNEAQ (reference sequence). This CDR3 region has 14 residues. Trimming took 8 bases from V and 2 from J, leaving 15 bases between them. DNA for the CDR3: TGTGCCAGCTGCCGGGACTTGAAGCAAGAGACCCAGTACTTC. It yields the protein CASCRDLKQETQYF.

The chain joins TRBV2 to TRBJ1-6; D is uncertain. CDR3 length: 17 amino acids. V lost 4 bases and J lost 0, with 13 bases in between. The germline V gene encodes CDR1 SNHLY and CDR2 FYNNEI. In DNA form, the CDR3 reads TGTGCCAGCAGTGGGGGAGTCCGGAGCTCCTATAATTCACCCCTCCACTTT. This sequence encodes CASSGGVRSSYNSPLHF.

The count of this clone is one. The rearrangement joins TRBV30 to TRBJ2-2; unclear D gene. CDR1 GTSNPN and CDR2 SVGIG come from the germline V gene (reference sequence). The CDR3 covers 14 residues. Trimming stripped 2 bases from V and 1 base from J, with 8 bases between. CDR3 bases: TGTGCCTGGAGTACGGTTATGAACACCGGGGAGCTGTTTTTT. It is translated as CAWSTVMNTGELFF.

The chain couples TRBV2 to TRBJ1-1; 8 bases align to TRBD1. V dropped 4 bases and J dropped 1; count of bases not matched to a gene: 5. Germline loops: CDR1 SNHLY, CDR2 FYNNEI. The CDR3 sequence is 15 residues long. CDR3 sequence reads: CASSAAGGTNTEAFF. The DNA for the CDR3 is TGTGCCAGCAGTGCGGCAGGGGGCACGAACACTGAAGCTTTCTTT. Looking up the rest from reference TRBV2 and TRBJ1-1 gives the full variable domain: EPEVTQTPSHQVTQMGQEVILRCVPISNHLYFYWYRQILGQKVEFLVSFYNNEISEKSEIFDDQFSVERPDGSNFTLKIRSTKLEDSAMYFCASSAAGGTNTEAFFGQGTRLTVV.